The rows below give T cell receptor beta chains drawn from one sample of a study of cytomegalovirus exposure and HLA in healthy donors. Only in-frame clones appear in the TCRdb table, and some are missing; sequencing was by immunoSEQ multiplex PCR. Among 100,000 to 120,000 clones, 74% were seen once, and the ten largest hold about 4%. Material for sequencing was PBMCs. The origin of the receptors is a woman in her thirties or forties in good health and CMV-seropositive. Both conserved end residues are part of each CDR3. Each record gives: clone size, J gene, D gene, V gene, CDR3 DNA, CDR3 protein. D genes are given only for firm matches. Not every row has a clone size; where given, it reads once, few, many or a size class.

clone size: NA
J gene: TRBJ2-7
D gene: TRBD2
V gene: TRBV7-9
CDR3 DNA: TGTTCCAGCAGCTTAGGCCCCCGACTAGCGGGAGGGCCAGAGCAGTACTTC
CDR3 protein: CSSSLGPRLAGGPEQYF

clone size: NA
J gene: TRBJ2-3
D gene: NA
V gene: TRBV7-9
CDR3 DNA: TGTTCCAGCAGCCCAAAGGGAGGGGGGGGCCTCCGGGCAGATACGCAGTATTTT
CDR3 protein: CSSSPKGGGGLRADTQYF

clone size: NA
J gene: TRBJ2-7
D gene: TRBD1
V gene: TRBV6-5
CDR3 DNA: TGTGCCAGCAGTTCGGACAGGGGGCTCTACGAGCAGTACTTC
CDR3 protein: CASSSDRGLYEQYF

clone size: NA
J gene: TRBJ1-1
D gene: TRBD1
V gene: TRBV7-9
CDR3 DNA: TGTGCCAGCAGCAGAGGACAGGGATACACTGAAGCTTTCTTT
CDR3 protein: CASSRGQGYTEAFF

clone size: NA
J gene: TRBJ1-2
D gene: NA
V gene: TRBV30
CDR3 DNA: TGTGCCTGGAGGCGGTGGAGGGTGGATGGCTACACCTTC
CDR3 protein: CAWRRWRVDGYTF

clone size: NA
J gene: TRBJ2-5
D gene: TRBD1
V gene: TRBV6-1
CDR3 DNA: TGTGCCAGCAGTGAAAGTCTGACAGGGGTCGGGGAGACCCAGTACTTC
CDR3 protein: CASSESLTGVGETQYF

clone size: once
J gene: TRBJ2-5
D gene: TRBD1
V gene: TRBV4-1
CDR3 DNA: TGCGCCAGCAGCCAACCCCCGAGGGACAGGTCGCGGACCCAGTACTTC
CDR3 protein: CASSQPPRDRSRTQYF

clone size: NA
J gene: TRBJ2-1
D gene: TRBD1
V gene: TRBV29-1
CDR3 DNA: TGCAGCGCCTTCGGACAGGCAGACTACAATGAGCAGTTCTTC
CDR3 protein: CSAFGQADYNEQFF

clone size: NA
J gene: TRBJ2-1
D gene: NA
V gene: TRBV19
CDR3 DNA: TGTGCCAGTACCTCTTGGGGCGGGATTCCTGGGCAGTTCTTC
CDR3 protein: CASTSWGGIPGQFF

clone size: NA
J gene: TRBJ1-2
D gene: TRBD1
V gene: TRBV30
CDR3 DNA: TGTGCCTGGAGCGTACCTCCGGGACAGGGATATGGCTACACCTTC
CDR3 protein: CAWSVPPGQGYGYTF

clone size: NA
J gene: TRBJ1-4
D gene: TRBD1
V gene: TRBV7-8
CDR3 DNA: TGTGCCAGCAGCTTGGGGACAGGCGGTGAAAAACTGTTTTTT
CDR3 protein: CASSLGTGGEKLFF

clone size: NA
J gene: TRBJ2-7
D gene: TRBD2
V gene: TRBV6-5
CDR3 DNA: TGTGCCAGCAGCCCCGGACTAGCGGGCTCCTACGAGCAGTACTTC
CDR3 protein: CASSPGLAGSYEQYF

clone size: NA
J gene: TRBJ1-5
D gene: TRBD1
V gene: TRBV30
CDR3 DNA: TGTGCCTGGAGAAAGGGACAGGGCAATCAGCCCCAGCATTTT
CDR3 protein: CAWRKGQGNQPQHF

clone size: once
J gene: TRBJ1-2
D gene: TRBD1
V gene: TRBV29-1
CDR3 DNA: TGCAGCGTTGAGGAGAGGGGACAGGGGACTAACTATGGCTACACCTTC
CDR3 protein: CSVEERGQGTNYGYTF

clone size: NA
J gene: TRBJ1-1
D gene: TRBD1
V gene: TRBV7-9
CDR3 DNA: TGTGCCAGCCGTGACAGGGACGGGAACACTGAAGCTTTCTTT
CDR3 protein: CASRDRDGNTEAFF

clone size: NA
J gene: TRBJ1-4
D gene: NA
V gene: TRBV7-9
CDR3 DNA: TGTGCCAGCAGCTTAGACGTCGGGATAACTAATGAAAAACTGTTTTTT
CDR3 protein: CASSLDVGITNEKLFF

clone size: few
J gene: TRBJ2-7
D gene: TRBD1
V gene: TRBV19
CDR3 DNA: TGTGCCAGTACGACAGGGGGTGGCTACGAGCAGTACTTC
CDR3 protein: CASTTGGGYEQYF

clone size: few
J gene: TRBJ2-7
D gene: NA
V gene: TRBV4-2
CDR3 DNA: TGTGCCAGCAGCCACAATCTAGGAAGTGGCGAGCAGTACTTC
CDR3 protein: CASSHNLGSGEQYF

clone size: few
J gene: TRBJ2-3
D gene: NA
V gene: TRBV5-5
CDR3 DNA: TGTGCCAGCAGCTTTCGGGGGGCGTGGGATACGCAGTATTTT
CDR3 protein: CASSFRGAWDTQYF

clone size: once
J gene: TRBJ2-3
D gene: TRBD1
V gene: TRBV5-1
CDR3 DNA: TGCGCCAGCAGCTTGGGCTTGGGACAGGCTGTAAATACGCAGTATTTT
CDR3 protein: CASSLGLGQAVNTQYF

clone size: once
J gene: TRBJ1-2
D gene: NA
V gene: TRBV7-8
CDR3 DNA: TGTGCCAGCAGCTTAGGGACCCTCTCACCGGGGGGCTACACCTTC
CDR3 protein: CASSLGTLSPGGYTF

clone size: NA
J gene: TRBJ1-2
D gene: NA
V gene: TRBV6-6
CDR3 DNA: TGTGCCAGCAGTTACTGGGACACTGCTAACTATGGCTACACCTTC
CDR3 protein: CASSYWDTANYGYTF

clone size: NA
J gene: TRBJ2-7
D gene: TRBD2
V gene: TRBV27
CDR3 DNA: TGTGCCAGCAGGGCGGGAGTCTACGAGCAGTACTTC
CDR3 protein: CASRAGVYEQYF

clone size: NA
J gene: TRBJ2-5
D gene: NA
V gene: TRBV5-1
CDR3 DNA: TGCGCCAGCAGCTTTGGAGGGGAAGAGACCCAGTACTTC
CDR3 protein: CASSFGGEETQYF

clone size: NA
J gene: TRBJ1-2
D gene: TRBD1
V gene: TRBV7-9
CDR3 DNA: TGTGCCAGCAGCTTAGCTACAGGGGATTCTGATGGCTACACCTTC
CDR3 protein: CASSLATGDSDGYTF

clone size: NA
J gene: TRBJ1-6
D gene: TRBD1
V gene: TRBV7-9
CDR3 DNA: TGTGCCAGCAGCTTAGGCGGGGGACAGGGGAATTCACCCCTCCACTTT
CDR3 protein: CASSLGGGQGNSPLHF

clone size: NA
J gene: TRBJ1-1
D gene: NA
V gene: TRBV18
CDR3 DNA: TGTGCCAGCTCAGGCCTGAGGGTATCGAACACTGAAGCTTTCTTT
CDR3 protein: CASSGLRVSNTEAFF

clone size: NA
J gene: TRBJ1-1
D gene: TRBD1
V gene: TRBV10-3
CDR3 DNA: TGTGCCATCAGTAGGGACAGTGCCAAGACTGAAGCTTTCTTT
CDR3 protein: CAISRDSAKTEAFF

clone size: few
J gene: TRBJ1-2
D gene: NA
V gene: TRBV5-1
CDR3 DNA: TGCGCCAGCAGCTTGGACGGGGTGGACGGCTACACCTTC
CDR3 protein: CASSLDGVDGYTF

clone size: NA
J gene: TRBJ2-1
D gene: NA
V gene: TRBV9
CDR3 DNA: TGTGCCAGCAGCCCTAGCGTCCTCCCTACGGATGAGCAGTTCTTC
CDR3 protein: CASSPSVLPTDEQFF

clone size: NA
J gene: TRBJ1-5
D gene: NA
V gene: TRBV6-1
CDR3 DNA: TGTGCCAGCAGTGAATCGACAGGAACTTGGCGCAATCAGCCCCAGCATTTT
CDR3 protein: CASSESTGTWRNQPQHF

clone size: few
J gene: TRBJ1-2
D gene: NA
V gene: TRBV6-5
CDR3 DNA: TGTGCCAGCAGTCTGGACAGTAACTATGGCTACACCTTC
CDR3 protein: CASSLDSNYGYTF

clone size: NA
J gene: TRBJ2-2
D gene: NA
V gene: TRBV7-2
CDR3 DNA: TGTGCCAGCAGCTCCTATAGCGGCGGGGAGCTGTTTTTT
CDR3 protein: CASSSYSGGELFF

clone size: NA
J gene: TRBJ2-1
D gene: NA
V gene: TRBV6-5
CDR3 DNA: TGTGCCACCCTTGGGCAGGGTTCCCACAATGAGCAGTTCTTC
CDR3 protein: CATLGQGSHNEQFF

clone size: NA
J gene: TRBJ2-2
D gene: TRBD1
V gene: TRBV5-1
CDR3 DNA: TGCGCCAGCAGCTTCCAGGGGGACACCGGGGAGCTGTTTTTT
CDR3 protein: CASSFQGDTGELFF

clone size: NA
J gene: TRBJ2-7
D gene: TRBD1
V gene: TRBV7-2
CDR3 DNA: TGTGCCAGCAGTCCAGGGGGCGCGGACTACGAGCAGTACTTC
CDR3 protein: CASSPGGADYEQYF

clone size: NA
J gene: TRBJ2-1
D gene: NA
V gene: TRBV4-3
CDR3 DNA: TGCGCCAGCAGCCCCAGGCCGAACACAGGGGCGGGATGGAATGAGCAGTTCTTC
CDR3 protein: CASSPRPNTGAGWNEQFF

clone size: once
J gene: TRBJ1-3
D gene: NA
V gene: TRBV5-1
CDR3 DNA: TGCGCCAGCAGGCCAACAGGGATCTCTGGAAACACCATATATTTT
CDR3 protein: CASRPTGISGNTIYF